This T cell receptor (beta chain) originates from a study of blood T cell repertoires in COVID-19. Background on the study: COVID-19 samples, acute and convalescent, were from the United States, Italy and Spain.

This clone was recorded a few times. Participants, about 18 to 90 years old, spanned fewer than 25 US areas. Participant reports of clinical history set cohort assignment. Germline V lookup: CDR1 MDHEN, CDR2 SYDVKM. Trimming took off 4 bases at V and 10 bases at J, with 8 bases between the two ends. This CDR3 contains 11 residues. The assay was immunoSEQ multiplex PCR, and TCRdb's table has in-frame clones only and misses some. The table includes about 210,000 clones, 81% detected once. The chain employs TRBV28 and TRBJ1-3; D not resolved. Sequences were obtained from PBMCs or T cells enriched from blood (not recorded which). The source of this sequence is a woman aged 50 to 60 with acute COVID-19. This chain's CDR3 is CASSSTGTIYF. The CDR3 coding sequence is TGTGCCAGCAGTTCCACGGGAACCATATATTTT.